The 5 T cell receptor beta chains below come from one sample, sequenced in a study of blood T cell repertoires in COVID-19. The method was immunoSEQ multiplex PCR; TCRdb's version includes in-frame clones alone and lacks a portion of them. The sample includes under 300,000 clones, approximately 83% of them seen just once. The sequencing sample was made of peripheral blood. The receptors shown here come from a human donor in a cohort sampled during active COVID-19.

The chain couples TRBV7-2 to TRBJ1-1, with TRBD1 matching 8 bases. This CDR3 has 15 residues. Looked up from germline, CDR1 is SGHTA and CDR2 is FQGNSA. The V segment lost 1 base and the J segment 4 bases; nucleotides outside the gene matches: 5. CDR3 loop: CASSLVTGVGTEAFF. CDR3 nucleotide sequence: TGTGCCAGCAGCTTAGTGACAGGGGTGGGCACTGAAGCTTTCTTT.

The rearrangement links TRBV6-2 or TRBV6-3 to TRBJ2-1; 13 nucleotides match TRBD2. The CDR3 has 15 residues. Germline-derived CDR1 and CDR2 are MNHEY and SVGEGT. The J segment lost 12 bases and the V segment lost 2 bases, leaving 7 bases of the junction unmatched. The CDR3, as DNA: TGTGCCAGCAGTTACGAAGGACTAGCGGGAGAGGGGCAGTTCTTC. As protein: CASSYEGLAGEGQFF.

The CDR3 nucleotides read TGTGCCAGCGGCAGGGGCAACTATGGCTACACCTTC. Translated: CASGRGNYGYTF. The chain links TRBV3-1 (or the pseudogene TRBV3-2) to TRBJ1-2; D might be TRBD1 (6 bases). Germline V CDR1 and CDR2: LGHDT, YNNKEL (reference sequence). The V end lost 8 bases, the J end lost 2 bases, and 9 bases lay between the germline ends. This CDR3 contains 12 residues.

V is TRBV5-1 and J is TRBJ2-7, with D possibly TRBD1 on 5 matching bases. Germline V gives CDR1 SGHRS, CDR2 YFSETQ. Trimming pared 4 bases from V and 5 bases from J, leaving 19 bases between. The CDR3 contains 15 residues. The CDR3 bases are TGCGCCAGCAGCCCTGGGGCATTATCTCGTCACGAGCAGTACTTC. Translating it yields CASSPGALSRHEQYF. Full variable domain (outside the CDR3, taken from reference TRBV5-1 and TRBJ2-7): KAGVTQTPRYLIKTRGQQVTLSCSPISGHRSVSWYQQTPGQGLQFLFEYFSETQRNKGNFPGRFSGRQFSNSRSEMNVSTLELGDSALYLCASSPGALSRHEQYFGPGTRLTVT.

The chain carries TRBV3-1 (or the pseudogene TRBV3-2) and TRBJ2-1; D is unresolved. Germline V CDR1 and CDR2: LGHDT, YNNKEL (reference sequence). The CDR3 covers 12 residues. Trimming took 2 bases from V and 12 from J, leaving 11 bases between them. Here the CDR3 DNA reads TGTGCCAGCAGCCAAACGACCGCGGTGCAGTTCTTC. Translation gives CASSQTTAVQFF.